This TCR beta chain was captured by sequencing in a study of T cells in localized non-small cell lung cancer. The study, taken as a whole, reports: Elevated circulating T cell density in blood was associated with longer overall survival. Uninvolved adjacent lung showed the highest T cell clonality, exceeding tumor.

Libraries were prepared by immunoSEQ multiplex PCR; TCRdb keeps only in-frame clonotypes and omits some of them. Of tens of thousands of clones in the sample, roughly 77% were seen once. This clone was detected only a few times. Its antigen is unknown. CDR1 SGHDN and CDR2 FVKESK come from the germline V gene. V gave up 4 bases and J gave up 7 bases, with 10 bases separating them. The CDR3 totals 12 residues. The chain carries TRBV14 and TRBJ1-2; maybe TRBD1 (6 bases). The sequence derives from a man aged 40 to 75 with stage I squamous cell lung carcinoma. Sequencing was performed on peripheral blood, taken before any cancer treatment. This CDR3 is CASSPLGAGYTF. The CDR3, as DNA: TGTGCCAGCAGCCCACTGGGGGCTGGCTACACCTTC.